This is a list of T cell receptor beta chains from one sample in a study of cytomegalovirus exposure and HLA in healthy donors. Sequenced by immunoSEQ multiplex PCR; TCRdb stores in-frame clones only, minus some. The profile shows 55,000 to 75,000 clones, less than 85% of them singletons. Material for sequencing was PBMCs. These TCRs come from a man younger than 40 in good health and CMV-seropositive. CDR3s include the opening cysteine and the closing phenylalanine or tryptophan. The D gene is left open where the match is weak. Size values are once, few and many counts, or a class for expanded clones, and some rows have none.

>TRBJ1-5|TRBD1|TRBV30|few
TGTGCCTGGAGCATACAGGGGTTCCAGCCCCAGCATTTT
CAWSIQGFQPQHF
>TRBJ1-6|TRBD1|TRBV6-6|.
TGTGCCAGCAGTTCCCCGGGACAGGGGGCTTCACCCCTCCACTTT
CASSSPGQGASPLHF
>TRBJ2-3|.|TRBV5-4|.
TGTGCCAGCAGCTTGTTCAGCAGCGCAGTCAGCACAGATACGCAGTATTTT
CASSLFSSAVSTDTQYF
>TRBJ1-1|.|TRBV5-4|.
TGTGCCAGCAGTAACGGACTATTCTCGTCCATGAACACTGAAGCTTTCTTT
CASSNGLFSSMNTEAFF
>TRBJ2-7|.|TRBV29-1|.
TGCAGCATCTGGACTATCCCCCCCTACGAGCAGTACTTC
CSIWTIPPYEQYF
>TRBJ2-2|TRBD1|TRBV30|.
TGTGCCTGGAGGCTGGACAGGGTATCCGGGGAGCTGTTTTTT
CAWRLDRVSGELFF
>TRBJ1-2|.|TRBV7-9|once
TGTGCCAGCAGCTTAGAGCGTGGATTTAACTATGGCTACACCTTC
CASSLERGFNYGYTF
>TRBJ1-2|TRBD1|TRBV19|few
TGTGCCAGTGCAGAGGAGACAGGGCTCTATGGCTACACCTTC
CASAEETGLYGYTF
>TRBJ2-7|.|TRBV5-6|.
TGTGCCAGCAGCTTGTATACAGGGACCAACGAGCAGTACTTC
CASSLYTGTNEQYF
>TRBJ1-5|.|TRBV30|.
TGTGCCTGGAGTGTCGTGTTTGGCAATCAGCCCCAGCATTTT
CAWSVVFGNQPQHF
>TRBJ2-1|.|TRBV29-1|.
TGCAGCCGTGCGAATAGTCGCAATGAGCAGTTCTTC
CSRANSRNEQFF
>TRBJ2-7|TRBD1|TRBV7-6|.
TGTGCCAGCAGCCCACGGGGGGACAGGGCCTACGAGCAGTACTTC
CASSPRGDRAYEQYF
>TRBJ2-5|.|TRBV9|.
TGTGCCAGCAGCGTAGGGAGCAGAGAAGAGACCCAGTACTTC
CASSVGSREETQYF
>TRBJ1-5|.|TRBV7-2|once
TGTGCCAGCAGCTTAGTACGGGATCAGCCCCAGCATTTT
CASSLVRDQPQHF
>TRBJ1-3|TRBD1|TRBV10-3|.
TGTGCCATCAGGACAGGGAACCCCTCTGGAAACACCATATATTTT
CAIRTGNPSGNTIYF
>TRBJ1-2|TRBD1|TRBV29-1|.
TGCAGCGTCTGGACAGGGGGATACGGCTACACCTTC
CSVWTGGYGYTF
>TRBJ2-6|TRBD1|TRBV11-1|once
TGTGCCAGCAGCTCACAGGGGGCTGGGGCCAACGTCCTGACTTTC
CASSSQGAGANVLTF
>TRBJ1-2|TRBD1|TRBV15|.
TGTGCCACCAGCGGGGGGGACAGGGACTATGGCTACACCTTC
CATSGGDRDYGYTF
>TRBJ1-6|.|TRBV5-1|once
TGCGCCAGCAGCTTGGTCGGGGGGGGCTCCTATAATTCACCCCTCCACTTT
CASSLVGGGSYNSPLHF
>TRBJ1-6|TRBD1|TRBV7-2|.
TGTGCCAGCAGCTCGGACAGGGGTTCACCCCTCCACTTT
CASSSDRGSPLHF
>TRBJ1-6|.|TRBV19|.
TGTGCCAGTAGCGGGGACAAGGAACGTTATAATTCACCCCTCCACTTT
CASSGDKERYNSPLHF
>TRBJ1-2|TRBD1|TRBV27|.
TGTGCCAGCAGCCGGAGACAGGGAATAGATGGCTACACCTTC
CASSRRQGIDGYTF
>TRBJ1-6|.|TRBV30|once
TGTGCCTGGAGTGTACGACAGTATAATTCACCCCTCCACTTT
CAWSVRQYNSPLHF
>TRBJ2-3|.|TRBV9|.
TGTGCCAGCAGCGTAGCCCCTCCAGCGCGGGGAGGCACAGATACGCAGTATTTT
CASSVAPPARGGTDTQYF
>TRBJ2-3|.|TRBV7-2|.
TGTGCCAGCAGCTTAATGGGAGTCACTAGCACAGATACGCAGTATTTT
CASSLMGVTSTDTQYF
>TRBJ1-1|.|TRBV11-2|.
TGTGCCAGCAGGGCGGGTGTTGAGAGTGCTTTCTTT
CASRAGVESAFF
>TRBJ1-1|.|TRBV7-3|once
TGTGCCAGCAGTCGGACAGCCAACACTGAAGCTTTCTTT
CASSRTANTEAFF
>TRBJ1-1|TRBD1|TRBV6-5|.
TGTGCCAGCAGATCAACAGGGGTTGGATGGGCTTTCTTT
CASRSTGVGWAFF
>TRBJ1-2|TRBD1|TRBV6-5|.
TGTGCCAGCAGTGATCGGACAGGGGGCTATGGCTACACCTTC
CASSDRTGGYGYTF
>TRBJ1-3|.|TRBV10-3|.
TGTGCCATCAGTGAGTCCCGGACAGGAAACACCATATATTTT
CAISESRTGNTIYF
>TRBJ1-1|TRBD1|TRBV12-5|.
TGTGCTAGTGGTCTAGGGGACAGGGGGCCAAACACTGAAGCTTTCTTT
CASGLGDRGPNTEAFF
>TRBJ1-2|.|TRBV19|once
TGTGCCAGTAGTATAGAAGTCCAGGGGAAATATGGCTACACCTTC
CASSIEVQGKYGYTF
>TRBJ2-7|TRBD1|TRBV30|.
TGTGCCTGGAGTCCAGGACAGGGGGCGGGCGAGCAGTACTTC
CAWSPGQGAGEQYF
>TRBJ2-2|.|TRBV15|once
TGTGCCACCAGCCCCAGTAACACCGGGGAGCTGTTTTTT
CATSPSNTGELFF
>TRBJ2-7|.|TRBV7-2|.
TGTGCCAGCACCTTTGGAGAAGGGGCCCTCTACGAGCAGTACTTC
CASTFGEGALYEQYF
>TRBJ1-5|TRBD1|TRBV19|.
TGTGCCAGTAAACCCCCTCGAGGCAGGCTACAGGGGCAGCCCCAGCATTTT
CASKPPRGRLQGQPQHF
>TRBJ2-2|.|TRBV21-1|.
TGTGCCAGCAGGGTCATAGAAGGGACAGTCAACACCGGGGAGCTGTTTTTT
CASRVIEGTVNTGELFF
>TRBJ2-1|.|TRBV19|once
TGTGCCAGTAGCGACGGGGTCTACAATGAGCAGTTCTTC
CASSDGVYNEQFF
>TRBJ2-2|.|TRBV25-1|.
TGTGCCAGCAGTGAATACAGTCCGAACACCGGGGAGCTGTTTTTT
CASSEYSPNTGELFF